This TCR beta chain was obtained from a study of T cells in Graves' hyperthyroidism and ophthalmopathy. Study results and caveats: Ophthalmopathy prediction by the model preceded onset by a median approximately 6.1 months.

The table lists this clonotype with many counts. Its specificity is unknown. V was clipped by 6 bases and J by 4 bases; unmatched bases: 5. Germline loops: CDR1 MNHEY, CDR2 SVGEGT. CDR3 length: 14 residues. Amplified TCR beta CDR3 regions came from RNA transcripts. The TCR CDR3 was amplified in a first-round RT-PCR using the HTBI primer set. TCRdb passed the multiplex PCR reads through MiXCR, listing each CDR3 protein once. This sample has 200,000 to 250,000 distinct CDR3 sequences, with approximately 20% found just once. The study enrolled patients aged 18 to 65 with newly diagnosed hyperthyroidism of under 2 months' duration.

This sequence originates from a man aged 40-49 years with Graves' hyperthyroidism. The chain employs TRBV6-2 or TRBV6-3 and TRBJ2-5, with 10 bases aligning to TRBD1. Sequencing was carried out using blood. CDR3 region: CASRDRGLGETQYF. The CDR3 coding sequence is TGTGCCAGCAGGGACAGGGGGTTGGGAGAGACCCAGTACTTC.